The present TCR beta chain was sequenced within a study of cytomegalovirus exposure and HLA in healthy donors (dated by TCRdb to the late 2010s). Context from the whole study: An earlier analysis of several hundred of the donors reported roughly 300 Gb of sequence data and 117 million unique TCR beta sequences from 190 million or so T cells. An early release covering around 630 HLA-typed donors comprised 300 to 350 gigabases of sequencing data and tens of millions of unique TCR sequences. Of the 398 genotyped donors, approximately 80% fell in the genetic ancestry cluster associated with self-reported Caucasian donors. The aim of the study was to test whether cataloging public T cell receptors could identify signatures of past pathogen exposure. The study used immunosequencing to profile the T cell repertoires of approximately 690 subjects and linked those repertoires to cytomegalovirus serostatus. Along with the approximately 700-subject first cohort, a separate validation cohort of over a hundred different subjects was used. To predict cytomegalovirus infection status, the study brought together high-throughput TCR immunosequencing, statistical association of individual TCRs with disease status, and machine learning. To study patterns of TCR occurrence, a later analysis re-analyzed previously published TCR beta repertoires from 700 or so donors and added high-resolution HLA genotyping. Rather than using new phenotypic data, the later analysis identified candidate immune exposures from TCR beta sequences and from how often those sequences occurred across donors. In an earlier analysis of a few hundred of the donors, high-throughput TCR beta sequencing was used to judge whether each TCR beta V gene segment behaved as functional or pseudogenic. Donor age, sex, ethnicity and CMV serostatus were compiled together with the repertoire data. Genome-wide SNP genotypes for about 65% of the roughly 700 donors were used in a later genetic analysis, which treated that subset as a discovery cohort. All discovery cohort repertoires had been generated using a single sequencing platform. HLA typing covered class I and class II loci at four-digit resolution. The number of typed donors differed by locus: roughly 629-630 for A, B, C, DRB1 and DQB1; about 520 for DQA1; approximately 600 for DPA1; and roughly 470 for DPB1. Five DR-DQ haplotypes were treated as single units for association and clustering because of strong linkage in the cohort. On average, around 230,000 unique TCR beta nucleotide sequences were sequenced per donor among a few hundred genotyped donors of the cohort, with around 19% of those sequences being non-productive. Here is what the overall study found, with its caveats: Because counts were too low, seventeen rarely observed V segments, including chromosome 9 orphons, were excluded from the earlier analysis of several hundred of the donors. In an earlier analysis of some 500 of the donors, most TCR beta V segments were observed in productive rearrangements about 90% or about 30% of the time, broadly matching IMGT annotations. Presence/absence analyses assumed roughly uniform sequencing depth across donors, an assumption that may not hold. Only TCR beta chains were sequenced in this cohort, and the absence of alpha or paired-chain data limited detectable features. Three of the identified cytomegalovirus-associated TCR beta chains were confirmed in vitro to be specific for cytomegalovirus antigens. Some IMGT-functional V segments, including TRBV6-2 and TRBV6-3, could not be distinguished by the 87-base-pair reads and were therefore excluded. In a later analysis, most CMV-associated TCR beta chains were found to appear HLA-restricted, with HLA associations seemingly driven largely by CMV exposure. In a later analysis, 15,000 to 20,000 TCR beta sequences were associated with specific HLA alleles at a false discovery rate of 0.05. A later analysis reported that several top co-occurrence clusters appeared linked to parvovirus B19, influenza, CMV and Epstein-Barr virus. A further reported finding was that TCR beta sequences accurately predicted the HLA-A and HLA-B alleles for most subjects in the first cohort. A later analysis found that HLA-associated TCR beta chains were more clonally expanded and had lower generation probabilities than equally common non-associated chains. Across donors, most TCR sequences were observed very rarely, whereas some public TCRs were present in many individuals. A later genetic analysis associated a missense DCLRE1C variant with V-gene and J-gene trimming of TCR beta chains, and an independent cohort replicated the association. The study gave a list of under 200 TCR beta chains associated with cytomegalovirus. HLA typing was unavailable for some donors at each locus, so association tests used only the typed subset. For the cohort, immune exposure information was limited to CMV serostatus. The classifier was reported to diagnose cytomegalovirus status with high specificity and sensitivity in both the original cohort and the validation cohort. The authors suggested that the approach could potentially be generalized to other disease states and immunological phenotypes. Correlated functional status among segregating V segments might be attributable to linkage disequilibrium, but an unknown experimental factor could not be ruled out. Compared with the roughly 670-donor mean, donors in an Asian-associated ancestry cluster had fewer N-insertions in productive TCRs, according to a later genetic analysis. A group of highly shared sequence variants was considered likely to be a technical artifact of the sequencing pipeline. According to a later analysis, TCR association rates differed among HLA loci, with DRB1 alleles showing the most associated TCRs and HLA-C alleles showing the fewest. When HLA alleles, especially DR and DQ, strongly co-occurred, TCR associations were difficult to assign to individual alleles.

In total, just over 650 healthy bone marrow donors made up the cohort. At the time of sampling, every cohort member was nominally healthy, though immune exposures that went unrecorded were likely present. The donor was CMV seropositive and belonged to the group of a few hundred seropositive cohort members. Every donor gave a peripheral blood sample, and the peripheral blood mononuclear cells from that sample were used for TCR beta sequencing. Genomic DNA extraction from the blood cell samples was performed with the Qiagen DNeasy Blood Extraction Kit. The germline ends are 11 bases apart after V is trimmed by 4 bases and J by 1 base. Based on the germline V gene, the CDR1 and CDR2 sequences are MGHRA and YSYEKL. The CDR3 sequence holds 14 residues, the cysteine and phenylalanine included. Solely the CDR3 DNA is kept, with 42 bases framed from the first base. This clone has more than one count but fewer than ten. Its binding antigen is unknown. No clone much larger than this one lies a single base away; base qualities are absent.

Libraries were made using the immunoSEQ multiplex PCR assay. For the multiplex PCR, a mixture combining 60 forward primers for TCR Vbeta segments and 13 reverse primers for TCR Jbeta segments was used. Amplification of the CDR3 region of rearranged TCR beta genes was performed with a multiplex PCR assay on genomic DNA. The amplified TCR beta libraries were sequenced on the Illumina HiSeq System as 87-base-pair reads. Under the source paper's analysis protocol: Across the 700 or so repertoires, a later analysis counted 75 million to 90 million unique TCR beta chains, around 11 million of which were shared by at least two donors. Raw reads were error-corrected and collapsed into unique sequences by a nearest-neighbor algorithm in which closely related sequences were merged to remove PCR and sequencing errors. CDR3 sequences were aligned to IMGT reference sequences to assign V, D and J gene segments. For a sequence to be retained, at least a six-nucleotide match to both a V gene segment and a J gene segment was required. Rearrangements were called productive when the CDR3 lacked stop codons and stayed in frame with V and J; all others were non-productive. CDR3 was defined according to IMGT convention as the region running from the second conserved V-encoded cysteine to the conserved J-encoded phenylalanine. In an earlier analysis of around 600 of the donors, sequences lacking an unambiguous match to a single V gene segment were excluded. An earlier analysis of 550 to 650 of the donors classified V segments as functional when productive rearrangements were above 56.7% and as segregating when the standard deviation between donors was above 5%. A statistical classification framework was built to diagnose cytomegalovirus status from the catalog of TCR beta chain sequences. A later analysis assigned V and J genes by comparing TCR nucleotide sequences with IMGT/GENE-DB human TR gene sequences. Using the TCRdist pipeline, a later analysis assigned CDR3 sequences along with most-parsimonious VDJ recombination scenarios. In a later analysis, each TCR beta chain was defined by its CDR3 amino acid sequence together with its V-gene family, and reads lacking a unique V-gene family were excluded. In a later analysis, fewer than 600 highly shared, low-generation-probability nucleotide sequences were removed to address suspected cross-contamination and a sequencing artifact. For each public chain, a later analysis derived a clonal expansion index from normalized ranks of inferred template counts within each repertoire. Generation probabilities in a later analysis came from a VDJ recombination model fitted to out-of-frame rearrangements, and those results were checked against IGoR. In a later analysis, hypergeometric tests were used to score TCR-TCR, TCR-HLA and TCR-CMV co-occurrence, with a repertoire-size bias correction applied to TCR pairs. To estimate false discovery rates, a later analysis permuted the HLA or CMV assignments 20 times. In a later analysis, co-occurring TCRs were grouped using DBSCAN, and TCRdist sequence similarity was added for clustering within HLA-allele-positive subsets. Co-occurrence clustering excluded repertoires with fewer than 30,000 or more than 120,000 public chains, plus five with anomalous nucleotide sharing. Imported from immuneACCESS, the table was reduced by TCRdb to in-frame sequences with V and J called. These copies leave out some clones; in studies compared against another copy, an unresolved V gene accounts for under half, and the cause of the remainder is not known. The D gene and trimming were derived from the DNA, and the V and J assignments and clone size from that table. This sample gives more than 95,000 clones in total; 76% of them show up just once. The top ten constitute about a tenth of the sample.

The rearranged segments are TRBV4-1 and TRBJ2-7, with the identity of the D gene unclear. Sequenced input: PBMCs. The sequence came from a woman under 30 in good health and CMV-seropositive. The CDR3 protein: CASSPWALSYEQYF. The sequenced DNA: TGCGCCAGCAGCCCCTGGGCCCTTTCCTACGAGCAGTACTTC.